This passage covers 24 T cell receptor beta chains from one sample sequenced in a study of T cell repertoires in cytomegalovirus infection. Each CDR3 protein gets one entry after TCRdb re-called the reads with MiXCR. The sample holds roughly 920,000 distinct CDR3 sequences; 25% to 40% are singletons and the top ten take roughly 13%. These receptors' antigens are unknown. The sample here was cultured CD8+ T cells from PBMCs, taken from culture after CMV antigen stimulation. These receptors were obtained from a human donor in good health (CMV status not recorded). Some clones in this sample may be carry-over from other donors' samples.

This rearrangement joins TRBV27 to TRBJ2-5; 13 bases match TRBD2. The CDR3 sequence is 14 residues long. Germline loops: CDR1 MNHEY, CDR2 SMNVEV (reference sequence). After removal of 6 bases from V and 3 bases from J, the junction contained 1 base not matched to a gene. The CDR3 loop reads CASRGLAGKETQYF. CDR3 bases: TGTGCCAGCAGGGGACTAGCGGGGAAAGAGACCCAGTACTTC.

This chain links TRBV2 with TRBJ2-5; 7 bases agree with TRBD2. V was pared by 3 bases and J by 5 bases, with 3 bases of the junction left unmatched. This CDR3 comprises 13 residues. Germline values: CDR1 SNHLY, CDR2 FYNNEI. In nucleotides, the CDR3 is TGTGCCAGCAGTGAGGGAGGGAGCGAGACCCAGTACTTC. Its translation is CASSEGGSETQYF.

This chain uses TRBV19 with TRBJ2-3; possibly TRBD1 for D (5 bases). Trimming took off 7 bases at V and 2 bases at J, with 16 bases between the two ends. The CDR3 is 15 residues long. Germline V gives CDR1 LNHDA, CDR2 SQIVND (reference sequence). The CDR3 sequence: CASTNGQGVTDTQYF. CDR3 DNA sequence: TGTGCCAGTACCAACGGGCAAGGGGTCACAGATACGCAGTATTTT.

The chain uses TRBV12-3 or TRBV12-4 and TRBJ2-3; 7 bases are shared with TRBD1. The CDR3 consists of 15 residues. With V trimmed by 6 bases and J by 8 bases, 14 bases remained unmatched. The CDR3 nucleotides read TGTGCCAGCAGCCTAGCCAGGGGGACCTTAGGTACGCAGTATTTT. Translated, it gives CASSLARGTLGTQYF.

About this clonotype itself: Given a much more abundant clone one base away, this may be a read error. The CDR3 coding sequence is TGTGCCCGCAGCCGGAGAAGGGAGGGCGCCTACGAGCAGTACGTC. Translation gives CARSRRREGAYEQYV. The chain couples TRBV7-9 to TRBJ2-7; 7 bases match TRBD2. The CDR3 totals 15 residues. From germline, CDR1 is SEHNR and CDR2 FQNEAQ (reference sequence).

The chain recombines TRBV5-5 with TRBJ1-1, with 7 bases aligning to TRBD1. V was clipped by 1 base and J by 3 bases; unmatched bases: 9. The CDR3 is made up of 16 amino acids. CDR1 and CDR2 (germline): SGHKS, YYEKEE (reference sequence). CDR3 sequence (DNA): TGTGCCAGCAGCTTGTGGCAGGGGGTAATGGACACTGAAGCTTTCTTT. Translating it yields CASSLWQGVMDTEAFF.

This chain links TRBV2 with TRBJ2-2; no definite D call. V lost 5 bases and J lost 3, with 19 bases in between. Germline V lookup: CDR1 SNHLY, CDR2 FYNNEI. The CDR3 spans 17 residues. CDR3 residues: CASSSPDKGLDTGELFF. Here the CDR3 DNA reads TGTGCCAGCAGTTCCCCAGACAAGGGTTTGGACACCGGGGAGCTGTTTTTT.

In nucleotides, the CDR3 is TGTGCCAGCAGTTTTGGGGGGTATAATTCACCCCTCCACTTT. It yields the protein CASSFGGYNSPLHF. V gene TRBV27 combines with J gene TRBJ1-6; possibly TRBD1 for D (5 bases). Looked up from germline, CDR1 is MNHEY and CDR2 is SMNVEV (reference sequence). Between the trimmed V and J ends, which lost 3 bases and 4 bases, there was a span of 7 bases. There are 14 residues in the CDR3.

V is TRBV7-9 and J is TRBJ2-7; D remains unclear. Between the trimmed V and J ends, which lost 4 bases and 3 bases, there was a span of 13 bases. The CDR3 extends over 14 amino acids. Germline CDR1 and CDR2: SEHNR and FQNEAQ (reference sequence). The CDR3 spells CASSSPRTNYEQYF. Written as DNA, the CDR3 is TGTGCCAGCAGCTCCCCCCGGACGAACTACGAGCAGTACTTC.

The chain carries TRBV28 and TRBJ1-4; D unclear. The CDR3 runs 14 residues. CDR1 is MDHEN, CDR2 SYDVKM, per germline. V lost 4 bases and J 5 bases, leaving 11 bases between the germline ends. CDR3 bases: TGTGCCAGCAGTTCACCGGGAAGGAATGAAAAACTGTTTTTT. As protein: CASSSPGRNEKLFF.

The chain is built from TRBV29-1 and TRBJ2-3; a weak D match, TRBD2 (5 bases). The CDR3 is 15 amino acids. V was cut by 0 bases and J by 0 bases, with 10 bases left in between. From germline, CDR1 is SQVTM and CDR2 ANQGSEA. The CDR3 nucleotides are TGCAGCGTTGAAGACGGGTGGACTAGCACAGATACGCAGTATTTT. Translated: CSVEDGWTSTDTQYF.

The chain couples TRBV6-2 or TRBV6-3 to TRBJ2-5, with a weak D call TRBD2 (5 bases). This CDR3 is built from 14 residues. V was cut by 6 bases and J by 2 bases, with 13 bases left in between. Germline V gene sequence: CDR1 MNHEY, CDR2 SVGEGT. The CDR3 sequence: CASSRPRGQETQYF. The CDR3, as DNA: TGTGCCAGCAGCCGACCCCGCGGGCAAGAGACCCAGTACTTC.

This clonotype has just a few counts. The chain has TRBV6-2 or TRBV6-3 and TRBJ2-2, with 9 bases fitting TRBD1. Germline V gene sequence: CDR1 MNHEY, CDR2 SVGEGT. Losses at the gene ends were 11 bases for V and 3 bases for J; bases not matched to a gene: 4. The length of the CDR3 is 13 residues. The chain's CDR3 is CAAGTGYTGELFF. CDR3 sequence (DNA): TGTGCCGCGGGGACAGGGTACACCGGGGAGCTGTTTTTT.

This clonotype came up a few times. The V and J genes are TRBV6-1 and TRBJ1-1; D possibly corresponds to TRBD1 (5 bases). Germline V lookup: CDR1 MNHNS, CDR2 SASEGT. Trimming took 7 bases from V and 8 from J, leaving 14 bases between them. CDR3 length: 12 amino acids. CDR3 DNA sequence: TGTGCCAGCACTTTGGGGGTATTGGAAGCTTTCTTT. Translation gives CASTLGVLEAFF.

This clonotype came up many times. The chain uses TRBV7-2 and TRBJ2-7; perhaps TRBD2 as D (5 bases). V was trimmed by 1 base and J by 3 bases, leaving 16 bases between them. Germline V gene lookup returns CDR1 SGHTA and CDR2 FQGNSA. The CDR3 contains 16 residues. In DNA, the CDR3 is TGTGCCAGCAGCTTAGTTAGCCGGGGAACACACTACGAGCAGTACTTC. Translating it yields CASSLVSRGTHYEQYF. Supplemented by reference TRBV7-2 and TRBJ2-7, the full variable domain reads GAGVSQSPSNKVTEKGKDVELRCDPISGHTALYWYRQSLGQGLEFLIYFQGNSAPDKSGLPSDRFSAERTGGSVSTLTIQRTQQEDSAVYLCASSLVSRGTHYEQYFGPGTRLTVT.

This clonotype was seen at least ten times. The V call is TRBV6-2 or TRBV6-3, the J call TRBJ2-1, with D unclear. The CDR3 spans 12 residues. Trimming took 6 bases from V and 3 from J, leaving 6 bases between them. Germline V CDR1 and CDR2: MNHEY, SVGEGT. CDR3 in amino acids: CASSALYNEQFF. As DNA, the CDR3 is TGTGCCAGCAGCGCCCTCTACAATGAGCAGTTCTTC.

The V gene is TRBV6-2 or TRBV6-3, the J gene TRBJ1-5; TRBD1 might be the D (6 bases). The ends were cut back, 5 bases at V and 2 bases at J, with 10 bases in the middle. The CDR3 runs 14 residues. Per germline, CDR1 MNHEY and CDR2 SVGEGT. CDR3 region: CASSGRGGNQPQHF. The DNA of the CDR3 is TGTGCCAGCAGTGGCAGGGGTGGCAATCAGCCCCAGCATTTT.

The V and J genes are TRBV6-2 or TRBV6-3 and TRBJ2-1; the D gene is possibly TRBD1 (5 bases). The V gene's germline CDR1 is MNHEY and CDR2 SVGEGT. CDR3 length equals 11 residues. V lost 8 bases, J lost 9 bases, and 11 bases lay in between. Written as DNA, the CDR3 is TGTGCCAGCTTTTGGGGCGGTGAGCAGTTCTTC. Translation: CASFWGGEQFF.

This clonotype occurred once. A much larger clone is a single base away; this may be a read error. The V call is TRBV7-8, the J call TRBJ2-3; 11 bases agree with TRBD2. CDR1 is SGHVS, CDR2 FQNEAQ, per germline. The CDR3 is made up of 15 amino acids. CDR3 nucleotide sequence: TGTGCCAGCAGACCACTAGCGGGGGACACAGATACGCAGTTTTTT. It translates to CASRPLAGDTDTQFF.

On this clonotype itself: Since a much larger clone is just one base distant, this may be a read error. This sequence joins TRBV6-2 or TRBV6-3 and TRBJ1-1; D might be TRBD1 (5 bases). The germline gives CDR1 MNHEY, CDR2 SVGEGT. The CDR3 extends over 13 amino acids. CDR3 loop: CVSNSGFGAEAFF. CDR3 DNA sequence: TGTGTCAGCAACTCAGGGTTCGGGGCTGAAGCTTTCTTT.

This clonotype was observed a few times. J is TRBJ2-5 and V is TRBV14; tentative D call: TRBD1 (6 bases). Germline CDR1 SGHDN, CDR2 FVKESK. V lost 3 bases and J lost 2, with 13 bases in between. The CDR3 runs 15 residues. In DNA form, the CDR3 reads TGTGCCAGCAGCCAGGGACACCCCCTACAAGAGACCCAGTACTTC. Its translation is CASSQGHPLQETQYF.

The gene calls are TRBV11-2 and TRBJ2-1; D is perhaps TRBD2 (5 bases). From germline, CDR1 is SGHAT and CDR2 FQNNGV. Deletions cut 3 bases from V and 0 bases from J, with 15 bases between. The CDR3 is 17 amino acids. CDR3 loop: CASSFWSSRNSYNEQFF. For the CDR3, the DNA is TGTGCCAGCAGCTTTTGGTCTAGCAGGAACTCCTACAATGAGCAGTTCTTC.

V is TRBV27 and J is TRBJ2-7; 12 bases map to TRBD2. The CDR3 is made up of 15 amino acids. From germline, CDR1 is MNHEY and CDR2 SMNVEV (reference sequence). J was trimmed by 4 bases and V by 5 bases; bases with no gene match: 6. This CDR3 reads CASSRGTSGPYEQYF. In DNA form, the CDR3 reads TGTGCCAGCAGTCGGGGGACTAGCGGGCCTTACGAGCAGTACTTC.

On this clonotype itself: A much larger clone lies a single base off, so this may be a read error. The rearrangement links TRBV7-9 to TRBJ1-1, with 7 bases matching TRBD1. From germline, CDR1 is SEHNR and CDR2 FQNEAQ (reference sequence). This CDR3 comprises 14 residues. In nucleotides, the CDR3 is TGTGCCAACAGCCCGACAGGGCAGCACACTGAAGCTTTCTTT. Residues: CANSPTGQHTEAFF.